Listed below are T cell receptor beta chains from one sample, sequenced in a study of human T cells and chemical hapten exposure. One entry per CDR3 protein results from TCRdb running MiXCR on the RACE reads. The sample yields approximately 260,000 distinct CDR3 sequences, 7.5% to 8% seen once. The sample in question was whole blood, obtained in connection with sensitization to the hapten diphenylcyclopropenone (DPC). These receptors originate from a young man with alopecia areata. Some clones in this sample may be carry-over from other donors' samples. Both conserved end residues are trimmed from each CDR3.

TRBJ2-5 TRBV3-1 ASRSGGRETQY
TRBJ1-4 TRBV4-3 ASSQQGALREKLF
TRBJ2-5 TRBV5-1 ASSSNTQETQY
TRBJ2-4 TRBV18 ASSPPASAQY
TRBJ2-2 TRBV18 ASSTDRSNTGELF
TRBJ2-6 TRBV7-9 ASSFELGGGANVLT
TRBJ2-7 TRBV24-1 ATSDDGTEDEQY
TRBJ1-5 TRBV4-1 ASSAQKGNQPQH
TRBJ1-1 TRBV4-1 ASSQPRRGRGTEAF
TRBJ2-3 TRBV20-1 SARDRLAEATDTQY
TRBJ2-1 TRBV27 ASSSPGSQF
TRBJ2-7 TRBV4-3 ASSQEGIGAYEQY
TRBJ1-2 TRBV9 ASSVAGTGRYGYT
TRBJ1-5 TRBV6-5 ASSYSGRLNQPQH
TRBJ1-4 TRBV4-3 ASSQETQGPNEKLF
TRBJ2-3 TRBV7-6 ASKDTTDTQY
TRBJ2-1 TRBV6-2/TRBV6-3 ASEAGKWANEQF
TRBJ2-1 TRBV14 ASSQDSFLGQYNEQF
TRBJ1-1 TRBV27 ASSLRGISTEAF
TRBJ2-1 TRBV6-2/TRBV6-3 ASSIAGFSYNEQF
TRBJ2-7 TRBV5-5 ASSLPTGRYYEQY
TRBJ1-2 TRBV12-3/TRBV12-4 ASSYGDSLTYT